This TCR beta chain comes out of a study of shared clonotypes between healthy human individuals. Only in-frame clones appear in the TCRdb table, and some are missing; sequencing was by immunoSEQ multiplex PCR. The sample contains 950,000 to 1,300,000 clones, about 70% of which appear only once. V lost 3 bases and J lost 6; bases outside the gene matches: 5. The CDR3 is 15 amino acids. Germline values: CDR1 SGHNT, CDR2 YYREEE (reference sequence). The source is a man younger than 30 in good health. The genes are TRBV5-4 and TRBJ1-6; 8 bases agree with TRBD1. Sequencing was performed on memory CD4+ T cells sorted from blood. The subset here: CD45RA-negative fraction. The CDR3 here is CASSWGQERNSPLHF. CDR3 nucleotide sequence: TGTGCCAGCAGCTGGGGACAGGAACGTAATTCACCCCTCCACTTT.